This T cell receptor (beta chain) stems from a study of spatial heterogeneity in lung cancer. Time point defined: sample taken at primary tumor resection. Unsorted whole RNA from tumor, nontumor lung or frozen PBMC underwent sequencing. Samples were donated by 72 untreated early-stage non-small cell lung cancer patients. This CDR3 has 13 amino acids. Trimming removed 11 bases from V and 3 bases from J, with 16 bases in between. This clonotype was counted many times. The study tagged each TCR cDNA molecule with a unique molecular identifier. TCRdb called the 5' RACE reads again in MiXCR, with one record for every CDR3 protein. The sample carries about 90,000 distinct CDR3 sequences, approximately 8.6% recorded once.

This receptor was obtained from a male donor with early-stage non-small cell lung cancer. J is TRBJ1-1 and V is TRBV12-3 or TRBV12-4, with a tentative D call TRBD1 (5 bases). The source was PBMCs, collected at surgery. The CDR3 DNA follows: TGTGCCGGTACTAGGGGCCCCCACACTGAAGCTTTCTTT. It is translated as CAGTRGPHTEAFF.